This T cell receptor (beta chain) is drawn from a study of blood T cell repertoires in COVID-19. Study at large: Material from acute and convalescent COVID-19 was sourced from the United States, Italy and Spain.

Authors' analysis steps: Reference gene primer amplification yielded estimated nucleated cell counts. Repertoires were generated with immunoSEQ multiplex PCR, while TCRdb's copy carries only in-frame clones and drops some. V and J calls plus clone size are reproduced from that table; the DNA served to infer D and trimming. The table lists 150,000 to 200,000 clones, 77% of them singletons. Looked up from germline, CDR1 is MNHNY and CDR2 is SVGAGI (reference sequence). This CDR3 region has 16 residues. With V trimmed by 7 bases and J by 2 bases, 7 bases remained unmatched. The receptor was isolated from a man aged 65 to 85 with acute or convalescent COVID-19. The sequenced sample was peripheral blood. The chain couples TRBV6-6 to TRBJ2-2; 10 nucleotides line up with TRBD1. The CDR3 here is CASNPGTGVNTGELFF. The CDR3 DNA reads TGTGCCAGCAACCCCGGGACAGGGGTCAACACCGGGGAGCTGTTTTTT.